This TCR beta chain was captured by sequencing in a study of response to subunit inactivated influenza vaccine. Overall study findings and caveats: There was a suggestion from the authors that each seasonal influenza vaccination recruits few new T cells.

As to this clonotype: Antigen: not known.

V was shortened by 0 bases and J by 4 bases, with 12 bases between the two germline ends. The CDR3 runs to 15 residues. CDR1 and CDR2 (germline): DFQATT, SNEGSKA (reference sequence). TCRdb reanalysed the RT-PCR reads using MiXCR and keeps one entry per CDR3 protein. The profile covers 450,000 to 600,000 distinct CDR3 sequences, with more than 15% appearing a single time and roughly 3.1% taken by the ten largest. Sequencing used CD4+ T cells sorted from PBMCs, obtained 23 to 25 months after vaccination. J is TRBJ2-2 and V is TRBV20-1; D is possibly TRBD2 (6 bases). The clonotype comes from a man aged 50-75 years who received an inactivated influenza vaccine. DNA for the CDR3: TGCAGTGCTAGAGAGGCGGGACTGATCACCGGGGAGCTGTTTTTT. This translates into CSAREAGLITGELFF.